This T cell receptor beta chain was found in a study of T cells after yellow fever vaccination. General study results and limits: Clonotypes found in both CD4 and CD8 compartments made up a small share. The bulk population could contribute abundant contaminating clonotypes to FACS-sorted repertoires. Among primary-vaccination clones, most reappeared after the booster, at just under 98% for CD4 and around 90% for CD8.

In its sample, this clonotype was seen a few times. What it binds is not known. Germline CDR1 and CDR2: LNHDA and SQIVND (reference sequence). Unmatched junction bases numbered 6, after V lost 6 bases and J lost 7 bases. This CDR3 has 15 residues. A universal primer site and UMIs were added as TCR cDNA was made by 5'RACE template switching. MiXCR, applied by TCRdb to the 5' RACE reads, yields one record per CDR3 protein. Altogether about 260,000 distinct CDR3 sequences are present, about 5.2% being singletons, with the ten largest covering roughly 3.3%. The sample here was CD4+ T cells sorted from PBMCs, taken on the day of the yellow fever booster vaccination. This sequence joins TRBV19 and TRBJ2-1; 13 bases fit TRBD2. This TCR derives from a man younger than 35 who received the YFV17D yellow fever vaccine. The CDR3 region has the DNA TGTGCCAGTAGATCGGGACTAGCGGGGCGGAATGAGCAGTTCTTC. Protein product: CASRSGLAGRNEQFF.